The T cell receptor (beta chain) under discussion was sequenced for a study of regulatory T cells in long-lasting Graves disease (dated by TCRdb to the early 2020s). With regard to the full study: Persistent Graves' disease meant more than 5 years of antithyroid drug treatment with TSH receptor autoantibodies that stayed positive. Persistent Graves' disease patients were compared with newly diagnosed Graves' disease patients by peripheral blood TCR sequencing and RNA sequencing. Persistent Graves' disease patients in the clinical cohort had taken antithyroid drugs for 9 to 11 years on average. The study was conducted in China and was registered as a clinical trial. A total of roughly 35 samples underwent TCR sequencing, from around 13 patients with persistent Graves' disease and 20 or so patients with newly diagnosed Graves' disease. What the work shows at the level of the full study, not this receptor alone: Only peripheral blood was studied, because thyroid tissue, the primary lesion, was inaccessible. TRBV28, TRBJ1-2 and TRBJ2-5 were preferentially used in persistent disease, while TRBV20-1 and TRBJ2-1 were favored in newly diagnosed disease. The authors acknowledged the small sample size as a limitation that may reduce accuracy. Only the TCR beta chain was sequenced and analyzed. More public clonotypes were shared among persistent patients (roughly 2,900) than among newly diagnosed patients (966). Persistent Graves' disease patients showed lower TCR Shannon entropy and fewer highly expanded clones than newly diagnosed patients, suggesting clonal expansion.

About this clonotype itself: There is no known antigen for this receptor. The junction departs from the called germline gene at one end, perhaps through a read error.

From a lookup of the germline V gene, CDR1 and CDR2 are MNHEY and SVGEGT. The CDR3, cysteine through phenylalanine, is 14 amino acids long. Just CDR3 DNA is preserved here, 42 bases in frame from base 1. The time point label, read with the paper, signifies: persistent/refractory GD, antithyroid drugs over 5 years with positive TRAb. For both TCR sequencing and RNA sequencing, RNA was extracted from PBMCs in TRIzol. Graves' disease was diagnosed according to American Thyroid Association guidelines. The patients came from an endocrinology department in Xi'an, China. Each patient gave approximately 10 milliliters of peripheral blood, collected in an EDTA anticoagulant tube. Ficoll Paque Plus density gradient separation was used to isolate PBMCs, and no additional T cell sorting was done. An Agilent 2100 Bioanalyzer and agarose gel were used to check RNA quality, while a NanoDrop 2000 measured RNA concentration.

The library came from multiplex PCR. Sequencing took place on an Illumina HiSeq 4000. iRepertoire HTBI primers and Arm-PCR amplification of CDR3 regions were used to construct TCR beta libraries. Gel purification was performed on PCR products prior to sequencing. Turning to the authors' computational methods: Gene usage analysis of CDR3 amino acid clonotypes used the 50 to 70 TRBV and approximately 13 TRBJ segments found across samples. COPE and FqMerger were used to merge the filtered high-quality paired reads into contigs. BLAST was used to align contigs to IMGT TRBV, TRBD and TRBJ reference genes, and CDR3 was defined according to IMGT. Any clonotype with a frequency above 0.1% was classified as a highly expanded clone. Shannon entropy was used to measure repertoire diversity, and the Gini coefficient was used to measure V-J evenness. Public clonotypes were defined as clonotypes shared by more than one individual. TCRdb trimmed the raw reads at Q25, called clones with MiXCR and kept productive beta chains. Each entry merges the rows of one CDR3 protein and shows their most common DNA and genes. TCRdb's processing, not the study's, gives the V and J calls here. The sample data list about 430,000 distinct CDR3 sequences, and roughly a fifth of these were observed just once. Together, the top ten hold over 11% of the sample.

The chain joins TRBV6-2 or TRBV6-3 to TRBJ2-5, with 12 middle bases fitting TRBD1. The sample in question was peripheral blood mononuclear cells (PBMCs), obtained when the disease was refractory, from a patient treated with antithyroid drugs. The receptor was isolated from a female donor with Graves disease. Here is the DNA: TGTGCCAGCAGTTCGGGACAGGGGGCTGAGACCCAGTGCTTC. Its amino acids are CASSSGQGAETQCF.